This T cell receptor (beta chain) was recovered during a study of cytomegalovirus exposure and HLA in healthy donors. Looking at the study overall: HLA-typed donors were the source of about 85 million unique TCRs, which an early data release held. Overall study findings and caveats: Follow-up analysis seemed to connect common viral pathogens with several of the most significant clusters identified. Within an earlier analysis, most TCR beta V segments proved productive either about 90% or about 30% of the time.

Use of 60 Vbeta and 13 Jbeta primers characterized the PCR. Only in-frame clones appear in the TCRdb table, and some are missing; sequencing was by immunoSEQ multiplex PCR. The table has some 160,000 clones, roughly 80% seen once. This CDR3 spans 14 amino acids. Germline-derived CDR1 and CDR2 are MNHEY and SVGAGI. The J segment lost 6 bases and the V segment lost 7 bases, leaving 9 bases of the junction unmatched. Of note for this clone: Its target is not known.

The sequencing input was PBMCs. The chain has TRBV6-5 and TRBJ2-1; 7 bases map to TRBD1. The clonotype originates from a male donor in good health and CMV-seropositive. The CDR3 nucleotides are TGTGCCAGCAACCGACAGGGTCCCGGCAATGAGCAGTTCTTC. Its translation is CASNRQGPGNEQFF.